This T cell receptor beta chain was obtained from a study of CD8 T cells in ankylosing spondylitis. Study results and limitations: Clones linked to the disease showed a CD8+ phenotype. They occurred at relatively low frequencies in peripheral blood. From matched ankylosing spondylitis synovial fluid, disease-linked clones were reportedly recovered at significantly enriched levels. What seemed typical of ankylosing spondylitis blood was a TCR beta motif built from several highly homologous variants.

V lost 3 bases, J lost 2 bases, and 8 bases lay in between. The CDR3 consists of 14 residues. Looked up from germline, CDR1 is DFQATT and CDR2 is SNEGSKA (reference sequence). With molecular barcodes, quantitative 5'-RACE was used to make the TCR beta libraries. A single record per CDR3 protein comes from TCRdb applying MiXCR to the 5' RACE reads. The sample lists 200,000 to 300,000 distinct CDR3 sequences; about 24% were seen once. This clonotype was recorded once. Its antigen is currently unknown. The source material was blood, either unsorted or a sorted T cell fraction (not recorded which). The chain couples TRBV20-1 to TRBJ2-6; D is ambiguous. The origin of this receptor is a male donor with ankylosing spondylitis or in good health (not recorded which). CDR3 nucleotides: TGCAGTGCTAGTCGTAACGCTGGGGCCAACGTCCTGACTTTC. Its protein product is CSASRNAGANVLTF.